The 26 T cell receptor beta chains given below trace back to one sample, sequenced in a study of patients and donors after allogeneic stem cell transplantation. TCRdb redid the calling of the RT-PCR reads with MiXCR, one entry per CDR3 protein. Here the sample spans 800,000 to 1,000,000 distinct CDR3 sequences, over 15% being singletons. Sequenced input: blood, either unsorted or a sorted T cell fraction (not recorded which). Every receptor here comes from a human donor who was either an allogeneic HSCT recipient or a stem cell or donor lymphocyte infusion donor (not recorded which). It is not recorded whose cells these are; they may come from a transplant donor.

The chain employs TRBV13 and TRBJ2-1; 12 nucleotides match TRBD2. CDR3 length: 16 residues. After removal of 5 bases from V and 5 bases from J, the junction contained 7 bases not matched to a gene. Germline CDR1 reads PRHDT; CDR2 reads FYEKMQ (reference sequence). The CDR3 sequence is CASSPTTSGGNNEQFF. The CDR3 DNA is TGTGCCAGCAGCCCGACGACTAGCGGGGGAAACAATGAGCAGTTCTTC.

This clonotype appeared a few times. The chain employs TRBV7-3 and TRBJ2-3; D is unresolved. The CDR3 is made up of 13 amino acids. Trimming left V 3 bases short and J 6 bases short, with 10 bases between. Germline-derived CDR1 and CDR2 are SGHTA and FQGTGA. For the CDR3, the DNA is TGTGCCAGCAGCTTCATCCTCGGGGATACGCAGTATTTT. This translates into CASSFILGDTQYF.

There are a few counts of this clonotype. This chain connects TRBV5-5 to TRBJ2-7, with no clear D. The CDR3 is made up of 14 amino acids. Germline CDR1 and CDR2: SGHKS and YYEKEE (reference sequence). V shed 1 base and J shed 0 bases, with 8 bases lying between them. The DNA for the CDR3 is TGTGCCAGCAGCTTGACGCAGGACTCCTACGAGCAGTACTTC. This gives the protein CASSLTQDSYEQYF.

The J gene is TRBJ2-1, the V gene TRBV20-1, with D tentatively TRBD1 or TRBD2 (5 bases each). Between the trimmed V and J ends, which lost 4 bases and 4 bases, there was a span of 11 bases. The germline CDR1 and CDR2 sequences are DFQATT and SNEGSKA (reference sequence). The CDR3 spans 13 residues. The CDR3 bases are TGCAGTGCTATCAGGGAGTCGTACAATGAGCAGTTCTTC. Protein product: CSAIRESYNEQFF.

This clonotype occurred many times. This chain links TRBV5-1 with TRBJ2-4; 7 bases line up with TRBD1. The CDR3 length is 14 residues. The V and J ends lost 0 bases and 3 bases, in that order; junction bases with no gene match: 0. Germline lookup yields CDR1 SGHRS and CDR2 YFSETQ. The CDR3 sequence: CASSLGDSKNIQYF. CDR3 coding DNA: TGCGCCAGCAGCTTGGGGGACAGCAAAAACATTCAGTACTTC.

The genes are TRBV10-2 and TRBJ2-3, with 8 bases lining up with TRBD1. The CDR3 runs to 17 residues. The J segment lost 0 bases and the V segment lost 4 bases, leaving 9 bases of the junction unmatched. CDR1 WSHSY and CDR2 SAAADI come from the germline V gene. CDR3 residues: CASSVWGTGRSTDTQYF. The DNA of the CDR3 is TGCGCCAGCAGTGTATGGGGGACAGGCCGAAGCACAGATACGCAGTATTTT.

This clonotype was seen ten or more times. This sequence joins TRBV7-2 and TRBJ1-2, with 9 bases fitting TRBD1. With 5 bases clipped from V and 2 bases from J, the junction kept 6 bases outside the gene matches. This CDR3 is built from 15 residues. Looked up from germline, CDR1 is SGHTA and CDR2 is FQGNSA. In nucleotides, the CDR3 is TGTGCCAGCAGCCCCCGGACAGGGGTGAACTATGGCTACACCTTC. Encoded protein: CASSPRTGVNYGYTF. Filled out from reference TRBV7-2 and TRBJ1-2, the complete variable domain reads GAGVSQSPSNKVTEKGKDVELRCDPISGHTALYWYRQSLGQGLEFLIYFQGNSAPDKSGLPSDRFSAERTGGSVSTLTIQRTQQEDSAVYLCASSPRTGVNYGYTFGSGTRLTVV.

This clonotype came up a few times. The chain employs TRBV7-3 and TRBJ2-1; 12 nucleotides match TRBD2. The V gene end was trimmed by 6 bases and the J gene end by 3 bases; junction bases not matched to a gene: 6. The CDR3 spans 16 residues. Looked up from germline, CDR1 is SGHTA and CDR2 is FQGTGA. CDR3 region: CASSERLAGVYNEQFF. The DNA for the CDR3 is TGTGCCAGCAGTGAAAGACTAGCGGGAGTCTACAATGAGCAGTTCTTC.

The chain couples TRBV27 to TRBJ1-4; 9 positions agree with TRBD1. J gave up 8 bases and V 5 bases, and 9 bases lay outside the gene matches. Per the germline V gene, CDR1 is MNHEY and CDR2 is SMNVEV (reference sequence). This CDR3 contains 15 residues. DNA for the CDR3: TGTGCCAGCAGTCAGACAGGGGGTCTGAGGGAAAAACTGTTTTTT. Protein product: CASSQTGGLREKLFF.

This clonotype was picked up a small number of times. The genes are TRBV27 and TRBJ1-2; D call uncertain. Germline V gene lookup returns CDR1 MNHEY and CDR2 SMNVEV (reference sequence). Between the trimmed V and J ends, which lost 5 bases and 0 bases, there was a span of 22 bases. The CDR3 has 18 amino acids. CDR3 in DNA: TGTGCCAGCAGTCCCAAGCTTCGACCTTTCCGACCTAACTATGGCTACACCTTC. This codes for CASSPKLRPFRPNYGYTF.

This clonotype has more than one count but fewer than ten. This chain joins TRBV7-6 and TRBJ1-1; no firm D call. Germline V gene data show CDR1 as SGHVS and CDR2 as FNYEAQ. The V and J ends lost 8 bases and 0 bases respectively, with 13 bases between them. The CDR3 extends over 14 amino acids. CDR3 in DNA: TGTGCCAGCGCCCCGGAGGGTGTGAACACTGAAGCTTTCTTT. Translation gives CASAPEGVNTEAFF.

This clonotype was detected a few times. J is TRBJ2-1 and V is TRBV12-5, with D perhaps TRBD1 (5 bases). The CDR3 contains 16 residues. Germline-derived CDR1 and CDR2 are LGHNT and FRNRAP. The V end was cut by 6 bases, the J end by 2 bases, with 17 bases between. This CDR3 reads CASGTNRQSTYNEQFF. CDR3 nucleotides: TGTGCTAGTGGAACCAACAGGCAGTCCACCTACAATGAGCAGTTCTTC.

This clonotype came up a few times. The chain carries TRBV11-2 and TRBJ1-5; no definite D call. CDR1 is SGHAT and CDR2 is FQNNGV in the germline V gene. Between the trimmed V and J ends, which lost 3 bases and 4 bases, there was a span of 10 bases. The CDR3 is 14 amino acids. The CDR3 sequence: CASSLGKTNQPQHF. CDR3 sequence (DNA): TGTGCCAGCAGCTTGGGTAAGACTAATCAGCCCCAGCATTTT.

This clonotype was seen a few times. The V call is TRBV12-3 or TRBV12-4, the J call TRBJ2-5; 9 bases map to TRBD2. J lost 4 bases, V lost 3 bases, and 6 bases had no gene match. The CDR3 length is 15 residues. The CDR3 DNA reads as TGTGCCAGCAGTTTTCGCGGGGGGGGCGGAGAGACCCAGTACTTC. Its translation is CASSFRGGGGETQYF.

The rearrangement uses TRBV9 and TRBJ1-6, with D possibly matching TRBD1 (5 bases). V shed 0 bases and J shed 9 bases, with 16 bases lying between them. CDR3 size: 16 residues. The germline V gene encodes CDR1 SGDLS and CDR2 YYNGEE. CDR3 residues: CASSVVGDPGASPLHF. CDR3 bases: TGTGCCAGCAGCGTAGTGGGGGACCCTGGAGCTTCACCCCTCCACTTT.

The chain recombines TRBV9 with TRBJ2-2; 10 bases match TRBD2. Germline V gene sequence: CDR1 SGDLS, CDR2 YYNGEE. CDR3 length: 17 amino acids. V lost 3 bases, J lost 8 bases, and 13 bases stayed unmatched. The chain's CDR3 is CASSDRTSGSLGGELFF. DNA of the CDR3: TGTGCCAGCAGCGACCGGACTAGCGGCTCTCTGGGGGGGGAGCTGTTTTTT.

The sample holds a few counts of this clonotype. The chain couples TRBV7-9 to TRBJ2-5; 7 bases match TRBD2. V lost 2 bases, J lost 1 base, and 10 bases stayed unmatched. Germline CDR1 is SEHNR and CDR2 is FQNEAQ (reference sequence). The CDR3 has 17 amino acids. The CDR3 loop is CASSLLLIREGQETQYF. The CDR3 DNA is TGTGCCAGCAGCTTACTTTTGATCAGGGAGGGCCAAGAGACCCAGTACTTC.

The rearrangement links TRBV3-1 to TRBJ2-5, with 15 bases lining up with TRBD2. This CDR3 is 16 amino acids long. Germline values: CDR1 LGHDT, CDR2 YNNKEL (reference sequence). Unmatched junction bases numbered 2, after V lost 2 bases and J lost 4 bases. DNA for the CDR3: TGTGCCAGCAGCCAACGGACTAGCGGGAGGGCAGAGACCCAGTACTTC. Translating gives CASSQRTSGRAETQYF.

In this sample, this clonotype turned up many times. V and J are TRBV29-1 and TRBJ1-2; possibly TRBD1 for D (5 bases). Germline CDR1 is SQVTM and CDR2 is ANQGSEA. The V gene lost 5 bases and the J gene lost 2 bases, with 9 bases spanning the gap. The CDR3 length is 12 residues. Here the CDR3 DNA reads TGCAGCGTTCTGGGGGACAACTATGGCTACACCTTC. Translated: CSVLGDNYGYTF.

The chain joins TRBV25-1 to TRBJ1-4, with a tentative D call TRBD1 (5 bases). This CDR3 has 13 residues. The germline V gene has CDR1 MGHDK and CDR2 SYGVNS. V lost 4 bases to trimming and J lost 11 bases, with 14 bases between them. The CDR3 nucleotides read TGTGCCAGCAGTGGCAACACAGGAACCAAACTGTTTTTT. The encoded protein is CASSGNTGTKLFF.

The genes are TRBV11-2 and TRBJ2-1; 12 nucleotides line up with TRBD2. Germline CDR1 and CDR2: SGHAT and FQNNGV. V lost 0 bases and J lost 5; bases outside the gene matches: 11. CDR3 length: 19 amino acids. This CDR3 is CASSLELGTSGSLNNEQFF. CDR3 nucleotides: TGTGCCAGCAGCTTAGAGTTAGGGACTAGCGGGTCGCTCAACAATGAGCAGTTCTTC.

The genes are TRBV6-1 and TRBJ1-3; possibly TRBD1 for D (6 bases). CDR1 and CDR2 (germline): MNHNS, SASEGT. V lost 7 bases, J lost 2 bases, and 21 bases lay in between. The CDR3 spans 17 residues. In nucleotides, the CDR3 is TGTGCCAGCACGCCCCCCACAGGGAGTAGGGCTGGAAACACCATATATTTT. Translation gives CASTPPTGSRAGNTIYF.

This chain uses TRBV5-1 with TRBJ2-7; the match to TRBD2 covers 9 bases. Germline trimming cut 4 bases from V and 3 bases from J; bases unmatched to any gene: 8. This CDR3 is built from 15 residues. Germline V lookup: CDR1 SGHRS, CDR2 YFSETQ. Written as DNA, the CDR3 is TGCGCCAGCAGCAGAACCGGGACTAGCCTCTACGAGCAGTACTTC. Protein sequence: CASSRTGTSLYEQYF.

The CDR3 DNA is TGTGCCAGCCAGGTCCGGACAGGGCGCGGAGAGACCCAGTACTTC. Translation gives CASQVRTGRGETQYF. The chain uses TRBV10-3 and TRBJ2-5, with TRBD1 matching over 8 bases. The V gene's germline CDR1 is ENHRY and CDR2 SYGVKD. The CDR3 sequence is 15 residues long. The V and J ends lost 10 bases and 4 bases, in that order; junction bases with no gene match: 14.

V gene TRBV12-3 or TRBV12-4 combines with J gene TRBJ2-3, with TRBD2 as a possible D gene (6 bases). Trimming took off 7 bases at V and 8 bases at J, with 16 bases between the two ends. The CDR3 runs 13 residues. The CDR3 protein is CASIRGSLGTQYF. In nucleotides, the CDR3 is TGTGCCAGCATCCGGGGGAGTCTTGGTACGCAGTATTTT.

This CDR3 is CASSERTGTPEAFF. In DNA, the CDR3 is TGCGCCAGCAGCGAACGGACAGGAACGCCTGAAGCTTTCTTT. The chain uses TRBV5-1 and TRBJ1-1, with 7 bases identical to TRBD1. Germline trimming cut 4 bases from V and 6 bases from J; bases unmatched to any gene: 9. This CDR3 comprises 14 residues. Looked up from germline, CDR1 is SGHRS and CDR2 is YFSETQ.